The 9 T cell receptor beta chains listed next were all sequenced from one sample in a study of blood T cell repertoires in COVID-19. Data came from immunoSEQ multiplex PCR; TCRdb stores just in-frame clones and leaves some out. The table includes some 320,000 clones, approximately 87% detected once. The specimen sequenced was PBMCs or T cells enriched from blood (not recorded which). The receptors stem from a woman aged 25 to 45 who had recovered from COVID-19.

The chain has TRBV10-2 and TRBJ2-7, with D tentatively TRBD1 (6 bases). CDR1 is WSHSY and CDR2 is SAAADI in the germline V gene. The V end was cut by 6 bases, the J end by 7 bases, with 19 bases between. The CDR3 has 14 residues. CDR3 protein: CASSPGDIPWEQYF. CDR3 DNA sequence: TGCGCCAGCAGCCCCGGGGACATCCCATGGGAGCAGTACTTC.

This sequence joins TRBV19 and TRBJ2-3; D ambiguous. Germline V gene lookup returns CDR1 LNHDA and CDR2 SQIVND (reference sequence). This CDR3 is 12 amino acids long. V lost 11 bases and J 6 bases, leaving 15 bases between the germline ends. The CDR3 sequence is CASDPGGDTQYF. The CDR3 DNA reads TGTGCCTCCGACCCCGGCGGCGATACGCAGTATTTT.

CDR3 nucleotide sequence: TGTGCCAGCAACCGTGGAGAAGGGAACACTGAAGCTTTCTTT. Translated: CASNRGEGNTEAFF. The chain couples TRBV7-9 to TRBJ1-1; D is undetermined. Trimming cost V 7 bases and J 1 base, with 13 bases left between them. CDR1 and CDR2 from the germline V gene are SEHNR and FQNEAQ (reference sequence). The CDR3 has 14 residues.

The chain uses TRBV7-2 and TRBJ2-1; weak D call: TRBD2 (5 bases). The CDR3 sequence is 15 residues long. Trimming left V 0 bases short and J 7 bases short, with 13 bases between. Germline V CDR1 and CDR2: SGHTA, FQGNSA. CDR3 sequence (DNA): TGTGCCAGCAGCTTAGCGATCGGGCTAGCAAATGAGCAGTTCTTC. This codes for CASSLAIGLANEQFF. Full variable domain (missing parts from reference TRBV7-2 and TRBJ2-1): GAGVSQSPSNKVTEKGKDVELRCDPISGHTALYWYRQSLGQGLEFLIYFQGNSAPDKSGLPSDRFSAERTGGSVSTLTIQRTQQEDSAVYLCASSLAIGLANEQFFGPGTRLTVL.

The genes are TRBV5-4 and TRBJ1-6; 7 positions agree with TRBD1. From germline, CDR1 is SGHNT and CDR2 YYREEE (reference sequence). V dropped 4 bases and J dropped 4; count of bases not matched to a gene: 8. The CDR3 extends over 16 amino acids. CDR3 loop: CASSLFGQAYNSPLHF. The CDR3, as DNA: TGTGCCAGCAGCCTTTTCGGACAGGCGTATAATTCACCCCTCCACTTT.

A remark on this clone: A junction boundary mismatches the germline segment, possibly from a read error. The CDR3 DNA is TGTGCCAGCACCTTAGCAGGGGGAGATAATGAAAAACTGTTTTTT. It codes for CASTLAGGDNEKLFF. The V call is TRBV7-2, the J call TRBJ1-4; 7 bases line up with TRBD1. Per the germline V gene, CDR1 is SGHTA and CDR2 is FQGNSA. This CDR3 is built from 15 residues.

This clone was seen only a few times. The V call is TRBV6-5, the J call TRBJ2-7; D is possibly TRBD1 (6 bases). V gave up 9 bases and J gave up 3 bases, with 18 bases separating them. CDR3 length: 14 residues. CDR1 and CDR2 (germline): MNHEY, SVGAGI. The CDR3 DNA reads as TGTGCCAGTTCCGCGTTCGGGACATACTACGAGCAGTACTTC. Translation: CASSAFGTYYEQYF.

This rearrangement joins TRBV5-1 to TRBJ2-3, with 11 bases that match TRBD2. The CDR3 has 18 amino acids. From germline, CDR1 is SGHRS and CDR2 YFSETQ. The V segment lost 1 base and the J segment 0 bases; nucleotides outside the gene matches: 7. The CDR3 region has the DNA TGCGCCAGCAGCTTGAGACTAGCGGGGTATTCTAGCACAGATACGCAGTATTTT. Its protein is CASSLRLAGYSSTDTQYF.

The chain recombines TRBV7-2 with TRBJ2-7; 9 bases line up with TRBD2. Unmatched junction bases numbered 7, after V lost 4 bases and J lost 0 bases. CDR3 length: 16 amino acids. Germline V gene data show CDR1 as SGHTA and CDR2 as FQGNSA. CDR3 coding DNA: TGTGCCAGCAGCTCCAAAGCGGGGGGACTCTCCTACGAGCAGTACTTC. This gives the protein CASSSKAGGLSYEQYF.